This TCR beta chain appears in the sequencing data of a study of blood T cell repertoires in COVID-19. Study details: Specimens from acute and convalescent COVID-19 originated in the United States, Italy and Spain. Sources were T cells, B-cell-depleted T cells, or PBMCs; the material itself was cDNA or gDNA.

Original analysis: Using reference gene primer amplification, nucleated cell counts were estimated. This table comes from immunoSEQ multiplex PCR, and its TCRdb copy is limited to in-frame clones, with some not included. The V and J calls and clone size are taken from that table; D and trimming were inferred from the DNA. The data show fewer than 200,000 clones, approximately 85% seen once. The germline V gene encodes CDR1 SGHRS and CDR2 YFSETQ. The CDR3 extends over 16 amino acids. V lost 4 bases and J 2 bases, leaving 18 bases between the germline ends. V and J are TRBV5-1 and TRBJ1-1, with D tentatively TRBD1 (6 bases). The clonotype comes from an elderly woman with acute or convalescent COVID-19. The sequenced material came from peripheral blood. CDR3 sequence: CASSPQATGGNTEAFF. The CDR3, as DNA: TGCGCCAGCAGCCCACAGGCGACAGGTGGAAACACTGAAGCTTTCTTT.